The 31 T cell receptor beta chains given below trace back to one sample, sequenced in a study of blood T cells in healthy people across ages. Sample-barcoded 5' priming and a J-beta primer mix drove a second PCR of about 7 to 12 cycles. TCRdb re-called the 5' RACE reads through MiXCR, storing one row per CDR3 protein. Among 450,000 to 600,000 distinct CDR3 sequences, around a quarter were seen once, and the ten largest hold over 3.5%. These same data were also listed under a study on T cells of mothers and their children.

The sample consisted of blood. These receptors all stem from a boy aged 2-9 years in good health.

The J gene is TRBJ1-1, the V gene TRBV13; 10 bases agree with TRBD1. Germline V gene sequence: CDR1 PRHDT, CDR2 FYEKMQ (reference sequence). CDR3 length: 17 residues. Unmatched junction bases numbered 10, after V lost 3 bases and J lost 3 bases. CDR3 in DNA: TGTGCCAGCAGCTTTACCGGGACAGGGGTGGGGGACACTGAAGCTTTCTTT. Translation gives CASSFTGTGVGDTEAFF.

CDR3 sequence: CSASPGQGREKLFF. In nucleotides, the CDR3 is TGCAGTGCCTCCCCGGGACAGGGCCGGGAAAAACTGTTTTTT. This chain connects TRBV20-1 to TRBJ1-4; TRBD1 aligns across 9 bases. The CDR3 spans 14 residues. V lost 6 bases to trimming and J lost 8 bases; unmatched junction nucleotides: 10. Germline V lookup: CDR1 DFQATT, CDR2 SNEGSKA (reference sequence).

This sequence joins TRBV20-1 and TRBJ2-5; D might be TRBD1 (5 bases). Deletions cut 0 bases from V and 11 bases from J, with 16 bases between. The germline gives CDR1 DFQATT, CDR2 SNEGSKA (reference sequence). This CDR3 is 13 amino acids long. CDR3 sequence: CSARDRTKGWQYF. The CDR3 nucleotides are TGCAGTGCTAGAGATCGGACAAAAGGGTGGCAGTACTTC.

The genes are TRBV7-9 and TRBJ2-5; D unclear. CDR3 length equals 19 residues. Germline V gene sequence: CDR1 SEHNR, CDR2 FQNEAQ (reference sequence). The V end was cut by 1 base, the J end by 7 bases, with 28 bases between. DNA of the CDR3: TGTGCCAGCAGCTTAGTAGGTCAGATACCATTCCAAGACCTACGGACCCAGTACTTC. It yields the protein CASSLVGQIPFQDLRTQYF.

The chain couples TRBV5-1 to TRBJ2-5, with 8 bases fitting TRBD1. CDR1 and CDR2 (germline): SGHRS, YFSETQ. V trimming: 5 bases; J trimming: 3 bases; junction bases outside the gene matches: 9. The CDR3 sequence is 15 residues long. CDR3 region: CASRERTGTEETQYF. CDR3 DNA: TGCGCCAGCAGGGAGAGGACAGGGACGGAAGAGACCCAGTACTTC.

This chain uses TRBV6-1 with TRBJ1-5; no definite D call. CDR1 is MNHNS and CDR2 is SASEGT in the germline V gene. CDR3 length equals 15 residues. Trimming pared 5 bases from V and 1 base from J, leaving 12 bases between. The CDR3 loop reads CASSRTVLSNQPQHF. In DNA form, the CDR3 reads TGTGCCAGCAGTCGAACGGTACTAAGCAATCAGCCCCAGCATTTT.

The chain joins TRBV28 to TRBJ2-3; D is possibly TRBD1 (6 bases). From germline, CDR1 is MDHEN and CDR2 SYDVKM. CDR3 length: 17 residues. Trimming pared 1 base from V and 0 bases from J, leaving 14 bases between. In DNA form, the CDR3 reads TGTGCCAGCAGTTTATTAGGGGCAGGGGAAAGCACAGATACGCAGTATTTT. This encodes CASSLLGAGESTDTQYF.

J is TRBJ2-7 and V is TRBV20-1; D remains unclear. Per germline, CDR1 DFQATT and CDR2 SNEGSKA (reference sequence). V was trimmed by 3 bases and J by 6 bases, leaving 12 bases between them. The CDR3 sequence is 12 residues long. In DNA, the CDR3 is TGCAGTGCTAGCGGTCCAGACTTCGAGCAGTACTTC. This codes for CSASGPDFEQYF.

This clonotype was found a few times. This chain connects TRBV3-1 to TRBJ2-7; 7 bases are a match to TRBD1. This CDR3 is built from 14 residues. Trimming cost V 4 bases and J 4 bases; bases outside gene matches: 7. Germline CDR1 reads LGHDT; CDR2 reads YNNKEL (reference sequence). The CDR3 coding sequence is TGTGCCAGCAGCCCCGAGACAGGGTTTTACGAGCAGTACTTC. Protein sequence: CASSPETGFYEQYF.

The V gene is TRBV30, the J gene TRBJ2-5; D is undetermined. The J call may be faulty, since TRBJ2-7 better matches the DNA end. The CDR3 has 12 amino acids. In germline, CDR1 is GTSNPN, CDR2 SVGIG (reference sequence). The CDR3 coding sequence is TGTGCCTGGAGTGTCAGTTTTGGCGAGCAGTACTTC. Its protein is CAWSVSFGEQYF.

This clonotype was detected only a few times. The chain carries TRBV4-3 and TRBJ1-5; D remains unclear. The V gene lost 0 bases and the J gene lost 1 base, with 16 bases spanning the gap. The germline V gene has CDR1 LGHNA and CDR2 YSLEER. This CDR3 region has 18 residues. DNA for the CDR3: TGCGCCAGCAGCCAAGAATTTTTTCTAGGGAGAAGCAATCAGCCCCAGCATTTT. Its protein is CASSQEFFLGRSNQPQHF.

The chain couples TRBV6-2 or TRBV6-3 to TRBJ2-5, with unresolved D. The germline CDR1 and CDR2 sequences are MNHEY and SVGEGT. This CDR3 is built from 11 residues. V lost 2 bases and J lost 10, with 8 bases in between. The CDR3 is CASSYSEVQYF. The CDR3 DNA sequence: TGTGCCAGCAGTTACAGTGAGGTCCAGTACTTC.

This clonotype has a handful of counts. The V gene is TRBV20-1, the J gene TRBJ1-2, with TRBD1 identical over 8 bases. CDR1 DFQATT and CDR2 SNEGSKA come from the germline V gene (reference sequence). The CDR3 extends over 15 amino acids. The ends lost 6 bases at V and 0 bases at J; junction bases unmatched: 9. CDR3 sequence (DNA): TGCAGTGCACTCCACACACAGGGGGCTAACTATGGCTACACCTTC. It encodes CSALHTQGANYGYTF.

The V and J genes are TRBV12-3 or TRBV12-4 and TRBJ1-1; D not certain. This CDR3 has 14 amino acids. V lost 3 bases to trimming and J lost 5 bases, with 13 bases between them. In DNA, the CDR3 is TGTGCCAGCAGTTTCCGATGGGGTAGGACTGAAGCTTTCTTT. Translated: CASSFRWGRTEAFF.

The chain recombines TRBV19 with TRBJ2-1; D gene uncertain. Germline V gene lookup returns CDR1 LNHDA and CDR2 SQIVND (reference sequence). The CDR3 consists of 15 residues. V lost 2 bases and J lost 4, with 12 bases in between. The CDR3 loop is CASSINPPGYNEQFF. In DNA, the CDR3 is TGTGCCAGTAGTATAAACCCGCCCGGGTACAATGAGCAGTTCTTC.

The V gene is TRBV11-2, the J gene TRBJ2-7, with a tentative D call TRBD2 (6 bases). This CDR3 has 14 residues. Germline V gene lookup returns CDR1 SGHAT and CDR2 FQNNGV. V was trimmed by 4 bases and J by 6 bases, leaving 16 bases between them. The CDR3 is CASSSFGGQGEQYF. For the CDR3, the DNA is TGTGCCAGCAGCTCTTTCGGGGGTCAAGGCGAGCAGTACTTC. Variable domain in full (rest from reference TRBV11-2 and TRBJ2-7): EAGVAQSPRYKIIEKRQSVAFWCNPISGHATLYWYQQILGQGPKLLIQFQNNGVVDDSQLPKDRFSAERLKGVDSTLKIQPAKLEDSAVYLCASSSFGGQGEQYFGPGTRLTVT.

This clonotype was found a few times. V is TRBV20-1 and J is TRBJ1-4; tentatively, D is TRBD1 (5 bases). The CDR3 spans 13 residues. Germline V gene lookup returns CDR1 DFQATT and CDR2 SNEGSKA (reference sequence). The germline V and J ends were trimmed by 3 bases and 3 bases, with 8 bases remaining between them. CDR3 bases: TGCAGTGCTAGCCAGGGATCTAATGAAAAACTGTTTTTT. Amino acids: CSASQGSNEKLFF.

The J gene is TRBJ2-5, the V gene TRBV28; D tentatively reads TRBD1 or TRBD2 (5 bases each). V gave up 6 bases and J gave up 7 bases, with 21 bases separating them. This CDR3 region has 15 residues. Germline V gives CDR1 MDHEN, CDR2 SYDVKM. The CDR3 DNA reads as TGTGCCAGCAGATCCCCCGACAGTCTTGGAGGGACCCAGTACTTC. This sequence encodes CASRSPDSLGGTQYF. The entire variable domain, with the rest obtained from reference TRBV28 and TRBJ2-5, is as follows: DVKVTQSSRYLVKRTGEKVFLECVQDMDHENMFWYRQDPGLGLRLIYFSYDVKMKEKGDIPEGYSVSREKKERFSLILESASTNQTSMYLCASRSPDSLGGTQYFGPGTRLLVL.

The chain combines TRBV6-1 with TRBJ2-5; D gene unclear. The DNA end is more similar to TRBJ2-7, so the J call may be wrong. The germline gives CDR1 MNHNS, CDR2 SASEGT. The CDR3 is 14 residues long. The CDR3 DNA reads TGTGCCAGCAGTGAAAATACTCGGAGCTACGAGCAGTACTTC. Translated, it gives CASSENTRSYEQYF.

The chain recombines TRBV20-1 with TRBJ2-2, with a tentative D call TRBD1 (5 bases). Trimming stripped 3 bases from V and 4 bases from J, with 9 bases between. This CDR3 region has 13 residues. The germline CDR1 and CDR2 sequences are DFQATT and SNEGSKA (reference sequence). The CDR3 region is CSARQTGTGELFF. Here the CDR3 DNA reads TGCAGTGCTAGGCAAACAGGCACCGGGGAGCTGTTTTTT.

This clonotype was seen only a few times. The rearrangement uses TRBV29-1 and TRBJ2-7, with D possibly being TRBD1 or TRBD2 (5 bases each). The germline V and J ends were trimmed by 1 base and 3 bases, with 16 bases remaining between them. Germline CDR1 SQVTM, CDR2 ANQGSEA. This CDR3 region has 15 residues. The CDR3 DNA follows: TGCAGCGTTGAAGCGTACAGGAGAGGAGGCTACGAGCAGTACTTC. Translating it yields CSVEAYRRGGYEQYF.

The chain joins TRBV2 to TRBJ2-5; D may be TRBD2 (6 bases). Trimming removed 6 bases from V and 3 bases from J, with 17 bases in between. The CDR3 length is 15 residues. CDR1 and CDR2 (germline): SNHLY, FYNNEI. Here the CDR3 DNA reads TGTGCCAGCAGCCCCCCGGGACTTCGGGAAGAGACCCAGTACTTC. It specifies CASSPPGLREETQYF.

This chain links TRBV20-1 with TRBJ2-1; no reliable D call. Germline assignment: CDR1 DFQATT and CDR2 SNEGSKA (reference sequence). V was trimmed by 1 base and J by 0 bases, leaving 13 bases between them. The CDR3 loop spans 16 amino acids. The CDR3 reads CSARVPLLGSYNEQFF. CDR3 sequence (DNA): TGCAGTGCTAGAGTCCCGTTACTCGGCTCCTACAATGAGCAGTTCTTC.

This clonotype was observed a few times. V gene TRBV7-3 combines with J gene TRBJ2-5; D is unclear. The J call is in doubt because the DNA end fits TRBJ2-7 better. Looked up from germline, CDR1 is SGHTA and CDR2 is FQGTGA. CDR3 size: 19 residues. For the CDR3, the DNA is TGTGCCAGCAGCCACATTCGGACGGGTCGTCGGACCAATTCCTACGAGCAGTACTTC. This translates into CASSHIRTGRRTNSYEQYF.

The chain's CDR3 is CASSEGLARNEQYF. For the CDR3, the DNA is TGTGCCAGCAGCGAGGGACTAGCTAGGAACGAGCAGTACTTC. The V gene is TRBV11-2, the J gene TRBJ2-5; the match to TRBD2 covers 9 bases. The J call may be faulty, since TRBJ2-7 better matches the DNA end. CDR1 is SGHAT and CDR2 is FQNNGV in the germline V gene. The CDR3 totals 14 residues.

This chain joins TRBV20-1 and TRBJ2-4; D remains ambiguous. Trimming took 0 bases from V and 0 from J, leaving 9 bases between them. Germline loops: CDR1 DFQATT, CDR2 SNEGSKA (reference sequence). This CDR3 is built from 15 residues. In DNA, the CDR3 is TGCAGTGCTAGAGATACATCCCTAGCCAAAAACATTCAGTACTTC. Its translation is CSARDTSLAKNIQYF.

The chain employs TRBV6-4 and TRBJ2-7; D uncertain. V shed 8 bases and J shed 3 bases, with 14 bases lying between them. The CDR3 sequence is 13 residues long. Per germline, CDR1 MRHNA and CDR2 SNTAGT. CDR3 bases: TGTGCCAGCTCGCGCAGACTGGACTACGAGCAGTACTTC. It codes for CASSRRLDYEQYF.

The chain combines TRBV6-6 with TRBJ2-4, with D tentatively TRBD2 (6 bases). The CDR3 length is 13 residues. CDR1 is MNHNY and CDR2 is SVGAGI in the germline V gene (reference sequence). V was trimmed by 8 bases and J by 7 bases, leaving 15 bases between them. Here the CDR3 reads CASLGAGGNIQYF. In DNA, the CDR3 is TGTGCCAGCTTAGGGGCCGGAGGGAACATTCAGTACTTC.

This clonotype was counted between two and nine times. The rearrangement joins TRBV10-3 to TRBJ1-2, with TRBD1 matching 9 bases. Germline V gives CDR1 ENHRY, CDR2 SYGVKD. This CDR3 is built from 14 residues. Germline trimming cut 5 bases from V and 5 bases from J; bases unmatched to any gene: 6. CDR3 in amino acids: CAISIGDREYGYTF. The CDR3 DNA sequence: TGTGCCATCAGTATTGGGGACAGGGAATATGGCTACACCTTC.

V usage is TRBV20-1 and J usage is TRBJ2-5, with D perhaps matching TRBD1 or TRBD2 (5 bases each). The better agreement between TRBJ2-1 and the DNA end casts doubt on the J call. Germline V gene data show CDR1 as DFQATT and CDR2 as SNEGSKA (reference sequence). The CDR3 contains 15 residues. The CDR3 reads CSARKTDRGHNEQFF. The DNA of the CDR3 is TGCAGTGCTAGAAAAACGGACCGGGGCCACAATGAGCAGTTCTTC.

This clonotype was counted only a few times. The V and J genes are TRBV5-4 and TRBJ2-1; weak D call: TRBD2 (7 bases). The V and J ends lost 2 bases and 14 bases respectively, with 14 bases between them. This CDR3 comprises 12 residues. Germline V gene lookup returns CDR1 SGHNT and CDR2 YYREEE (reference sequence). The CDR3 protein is CASSFSEGGEFF. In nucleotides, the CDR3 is TGTGCCAGCAGCTTCTCCGAGGGGGGGGAGTTCTTC.